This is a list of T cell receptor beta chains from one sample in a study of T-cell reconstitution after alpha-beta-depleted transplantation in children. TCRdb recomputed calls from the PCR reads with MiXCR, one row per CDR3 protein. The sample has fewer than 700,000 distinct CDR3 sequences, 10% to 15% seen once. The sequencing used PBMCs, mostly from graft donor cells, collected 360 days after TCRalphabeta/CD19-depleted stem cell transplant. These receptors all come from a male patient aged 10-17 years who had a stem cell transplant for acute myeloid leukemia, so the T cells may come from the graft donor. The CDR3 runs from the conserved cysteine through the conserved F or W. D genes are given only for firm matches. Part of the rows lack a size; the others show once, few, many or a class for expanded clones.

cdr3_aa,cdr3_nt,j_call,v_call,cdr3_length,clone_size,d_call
CASSSGTGINFYNEQFF,TGTGCCAGCTCCTCAGGGACAGGGATTAATTTCTACAATGAGCAGTTCTTC,TRBJ2-1,TRBV18,17,many,TRBD1
CSVVGGSSYNEQFF,TGCAGCGTTGTAGGGGGGAGTTCCTACAATGAGCAGTTCTTC,TRBJ2-1,TRBV29-1,14,many,-
CSVSPGGLAEAEQYF,TGCAGCGTTTCCCCGGGAGGACTAGCTGAAGCCGAGCAGTACTTC,TRBJ2-7,TRBV29-1,15,few,TRBD2
CSASAGFGAFF,TGCAGTGCTAGTGCGGGGTTTGGGGCTTTCTTT,TRBJ1-1,TRBV20-1,11,-,-
CASSLRPGRSNEKLFF,TGTGCCAGCAGCTTACGACCAGGGAGGTCTAATGAAAAACTGTTTTTT,TRBJ1-4,TRBV7-2,16,-,-
CASSIDWDRDSYEQYF,TGTGCCAGTAGTATAGATTGGGACAGGGATTCCTACGAGCAGTACTTC,TRBJ2-7,TRBV19,16,-,TRBD1
CARSVDRGACEQYF,TGTGCCAGGTCTGTTGACAGGGGAGCCTGCGAGCAGTACTTC,TRBJ2-7,TRBV27,14,-,TRBD1
CASSARGRYNEQFF,TGTGCCAGCAGCGCCAGAGGGCGGTACAATGAGCAGTTCTTC,TRBJ2-1,TRBV25-1,14,many,-
CATGSSYEQYF,TGTGCCACGGGAAGCTCCTACGAGCAGTACTTC,TRBJ2-7,TRBV7-8,11,-,-
CASSETTPGTQYF,TGCGCCAGCAGCGAGACAACTCCAGGTACGCAGTATTTT,TRBJ2-3,TRBV5-1,13,few,-
CASSPLAAIGDEQFF,TGTGCCAGCTCACCACTTGCCGCTATTGGAGATGAGCAGTTCTTC,TRBJ2-1,TRBV18,15,many,-
CASTPSDSPLSGANVLTF,TGTGCCAGCACCCCCTCGGACAGTCCCCTCTCTGGGGCCAACGTCCTGACTTTC,TRBJ2-6,TRBV12-3/TRBV12-4,18,-,-
CASSLIAGGPEQYF,TGTGCCAGCAGCTTAATAGCGGGAGGGCCCGAGCAGTACTTC,TRBJ2-7,TRBV7-6,14,-,TRBD2
CNVIGTSSYNEQFF,TGTAACGTTATCGGGACTAGCAGTTACAATGAGCAGTTCTTC,TRBJ2-1,TRBV20-1,14,few,TRBD2
CSARMYRGDYEQYF,TGCAGTGCTAGAATGTACAGGGGCGACTACGAGCAGTACTTC,TRBJ2-7,TRBV20-1,14,few,TRBD1
CASSTLLAESSYNEQFF,TGTGCCAGCAGTACACTACTAGCGGAGAGCTCCTACAATGAGCAGTTCTTC,TRBJ2-1,TRBV28,17,-,TRBD2
CASSQVGGAEQYF,TGCGCCAGCAGCCAAGTGGGGGGTGCCGAGCAGTACTTC,TRBJ2-7,TRBV4-3,13,many,-
CSARKDRVYEQFF,TGCAGTGCTAGAAAGGACAGGGTATATGAGCAGTTCTTC,TRBJ2-1,TRBV20-1,13,many,TRBD1
CSARVAGNEQFF,TGCAGTGCTAGAGTAGCGGGAAATGAGCAGTTCTTC,TRBJ2-1,TRBV20-1,12,many,TRBD2
CSAGTGLGNTIYF,TGCAGCGCTGGGACAGGGCTTGGAAACACCATATATTTT,TRBJ1-3,TRBV29-1,13,-,TRBD1
CASSSGTGPGELFF,TGTGCCAGCAGTTCCGGGACAGGGCCCGGGGAGCTGTTTTTT,TRBJ2-2,TRBV12-3/TRBV12-4,14,few,TRBD1
CASTSPGNNEKLFF,TGTGCCAGCACTTCCCCAGGGAATAATGAAAAACTGTTTTTT,TRBJ1-4,TRBV28,14,-,-
CSVERTAEEQYF,TGCAGCGTTGAACGAACGGCGGAGGAGCAGTACTTC,TRBJ2-7,TRBV29-1,12,many,-
CASSLSDSGKEQYF,TGTGCCAGCAGTTTATCGGACTCTGGCAAGGAGCAGTACTTC,TRBJ2-7,TRBV6-2/TRBV6-3,14,-,-
CASSPSGGISYEQYF,TGTGCCAGCAGTCCTAGCGGGGGTATCTCCTACGAGCAGTACTTC,TRBJ2-7,TRBV12-3/TRBV12-4,15,many,TRBD2
CSAGRADYEQYF,TGCAGTGCTGGAAGGGCGGACTACGAGCAGTACTTC,TRBJ2-7,TRBV20-1,12,-,-
CSAPPSGTYNEQFF,TGCAGTGCCCCTCCTAGCGGAACCTACAATGAGCAGTTCTTC,TRBJ2-1,TRBV20-1,14,many,TRBD2
CASSLLAAGGVINEQFF,TGTGCCAGCAGCCTTCTCGCAGCGGGAGGTGTGATAAATGAGCAGTTCTTC,TRBJ2-1,TRBV7-3,17,-,TRBD2
CSLRRSGVETQYF,TGCAGCCTACGTAGGAGCGGGGTAGAGACCCAGTACTTC,TRBJ2-5,TRBV20-1,13,-,TRBD2
CASSYAWDSGVMEQYF,TGTGCCAGCAGTTACGCATGGGACAGCGGAGTGATGGAGCAGTACTTC,TRBJ2-7,TRBV6-2/TRBV6-3,16,-,TRBD1
CASSQLRLAGEDEQFF,TGCGCCAGCAGCCAATTACGGCTAGCGGGGGAGGATGAGCAGTTCTTC,TRBJ2-1,TRBV4-3,16,few,TRBD2
CASSKLAGGFGEQFF,TGCGCCAGCAGCAAACTAGCGGGAGGTTTTGGTGAGCAGTTCTTC,TRBJ2-1,TRBV5-1,15,many,TRBD2
CASSLKLAGGSYEQYF,TGTGCCAGCAGTTTAAAACTAGCGGGAGGATCCTACGAGCAGTACTTC,TRBJ2-7,TRBV12-3/TRBV12-4,16,-,TRBD2
CASSVGGGSFYEQYF,TGTGCCAGCAGCGTAGGAGGGGGGTCTTTCTACGAGCAGTACTTC,TRBJ2-7,TRBV9,15,few,-
CASSFEGTGELFF,TGTGCCAGCAGTTTTGAGGGAACCGGGGAGCTGTTTTTT,TRBJ2-2,TRBV28,13,many,-
CASGFGGRDTGELFF,TGTGCTAGTGGTTTTGGGGGGCGAGACACCGGGGAGCTGTTTTTT,TRBJ2-2,TRBV12-5,15,few,-
CASSSDRGRDTQYF,TGTGCCAGCAGCTCAGACAGGGGTCGGGATACGCAGTATTTT,TRBJ2-3,TRBV7-2,14,few,TRBD1
CASCGNRDRASDTQYF,TGTGCCAGCTGCGGAAACCGGGACAGGGCATCAGATACGCAGTATTTT,TRBJ2-3,TRBV7-9,16,few,TRBD1
CASSPYTGSRSGNTIYF,TGTGCCAGTAGTCCGTACACAGGGAGCAGATCTGGAAACACCATATATTTT,TRBJ1-3,TRBV19,17,few,-
CASSLSGRWQGAEF,TGTGCCAGCAGCTTATCCGGGCGGTGGCAGGGGGCTGAATTC,TRBJ1-2,TRBV7-3,14,few,TRBD1
CASSLQGLNTDTQYF,TGCGCCAGCAGCCTACAGGGCTTAAACACAGATACGCAGTATTTT,TRBJ2-3,TRBV4-3,15,few,-